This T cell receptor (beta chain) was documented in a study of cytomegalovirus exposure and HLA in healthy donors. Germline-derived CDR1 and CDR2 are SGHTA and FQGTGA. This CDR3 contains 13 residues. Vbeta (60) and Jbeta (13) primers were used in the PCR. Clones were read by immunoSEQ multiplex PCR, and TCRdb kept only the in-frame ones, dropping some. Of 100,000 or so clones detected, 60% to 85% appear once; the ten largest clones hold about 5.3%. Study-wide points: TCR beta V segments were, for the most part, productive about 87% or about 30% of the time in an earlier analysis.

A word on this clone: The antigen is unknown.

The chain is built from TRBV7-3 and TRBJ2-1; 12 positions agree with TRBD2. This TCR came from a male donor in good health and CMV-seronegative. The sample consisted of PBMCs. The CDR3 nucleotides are TGTGCGGAGGCTAGCGGGAGGGGAAATGAGCAGTTCTTC. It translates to CAEASGRGNEQFF.